A single sample gave rise to the 4 T cell receptor beta chains below, sequenced in a study of cytomegalovirus exposure and HLA in healthy donors. Primers: 60 Vbeta forward and 13 Jbeta reverse. Repertoires were generated with immunoSEQ multiplex PCR, while TCRdb's copy carries only in-frame clones and drops some. The repertoire includes about 90,000 clones, over 65% of them detected once, and more than 15% sits in the top ten. The sample consisted of PBMCs. These receptors all stem from a woman aged 18-29 years in good health and CMV-seropositive.

The DNA for the CDR3 is TGTGCCAGCAGCTTAGTCCGGGACTTTTATGGCTACACCTTC. It specifies CASSLVRDFYGYTF. The rearrangement joins TRBV7-9 to TRBJ1-2; TRBD1 might be the D (5 bases). Between the trimmed V and J ends, which lost 1 base and 5 bases, there was a span of 11 bases. The CDR3 covers 14 residues. Germline V gene data show CDR1 as SEHNR and CDR2 as FQNEAQ (reference sequence).

V gene TRBV28 combines with J gene TRBJ2-3; TRBD2 aligns across 7 bases. The V segment lost 8 bases and the J segment 0 bases; nucleotides outside the gene matches: 11. Per germline, CDR1 MDHEN and CDR2 SYDVKM. The CDR3 totals 16 residues. The CDR3 is CASPPLTSVSTDTQYF. The CDR3 DNA sequence: TGTGCCAGCCCCCCTTTAACTAGCGTTAGCACAGATACGCAGTATTTT. The variable domain in full, completed from reference TRBV28 and TRBJ2-3, reads DVKVTQSSRYLVKRTGEKVFLECVQDMDHENMFWYRQDPGLGLRLIYFSYDVKMKEKGDIPEGYSVSREKKERFSLILESASTNQTSMYLCASPPLTSVSTDTQYFGPGTRLTVL.

The rearrangement links TRBV2 to TRBJ1-6, with TRBD1 as a possible D gene (5 bases). The germline V gene has CDR1 SNHLY and CDR2 FYNNEI. This CDR3 is built from 15 residues. V was clipped by 2 bases and J by 4 bases, with 9 bases between them. CDR3 DNA sequence: TGTGCCAGCAGTGAATTGCGGACATATAATTCACCCCTCCACTTT. This gives the protein CASSELRTYNSPLHF.

The chain uses TRBV28 and TRBJ1-2; maybe TRBD1 (6 bases). The V gene lost 6 bases and the J gene lost 4 bases, with 12 bases spanning the gap. The CDR3 runs to 13 residues. Germline V lookup: CDR1 MDHEN, CDR2 SYDVKM. The CDR3 spells CASRPQGPYGYTF. DNA for the CDR3: TGTGCCAGCAGACCACAGGGACCCTATGGCTACACCTTC.